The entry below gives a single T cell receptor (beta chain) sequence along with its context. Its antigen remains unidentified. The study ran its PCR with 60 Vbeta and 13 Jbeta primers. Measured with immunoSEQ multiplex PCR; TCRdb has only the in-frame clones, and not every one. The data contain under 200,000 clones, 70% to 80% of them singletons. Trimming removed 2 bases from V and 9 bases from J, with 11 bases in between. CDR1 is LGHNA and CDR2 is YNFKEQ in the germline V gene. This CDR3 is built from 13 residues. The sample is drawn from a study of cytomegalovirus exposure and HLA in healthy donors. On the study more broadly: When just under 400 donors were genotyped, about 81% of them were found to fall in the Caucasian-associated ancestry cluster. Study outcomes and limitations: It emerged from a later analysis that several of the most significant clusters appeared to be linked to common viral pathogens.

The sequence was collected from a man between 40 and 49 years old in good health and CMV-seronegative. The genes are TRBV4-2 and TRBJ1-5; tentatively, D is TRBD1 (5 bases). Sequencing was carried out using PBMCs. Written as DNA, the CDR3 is TGTGCCAGCAGCCAAAGTCGCGGGGGGCCCCAGCATTTT. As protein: CASSQSRGGPQHF.